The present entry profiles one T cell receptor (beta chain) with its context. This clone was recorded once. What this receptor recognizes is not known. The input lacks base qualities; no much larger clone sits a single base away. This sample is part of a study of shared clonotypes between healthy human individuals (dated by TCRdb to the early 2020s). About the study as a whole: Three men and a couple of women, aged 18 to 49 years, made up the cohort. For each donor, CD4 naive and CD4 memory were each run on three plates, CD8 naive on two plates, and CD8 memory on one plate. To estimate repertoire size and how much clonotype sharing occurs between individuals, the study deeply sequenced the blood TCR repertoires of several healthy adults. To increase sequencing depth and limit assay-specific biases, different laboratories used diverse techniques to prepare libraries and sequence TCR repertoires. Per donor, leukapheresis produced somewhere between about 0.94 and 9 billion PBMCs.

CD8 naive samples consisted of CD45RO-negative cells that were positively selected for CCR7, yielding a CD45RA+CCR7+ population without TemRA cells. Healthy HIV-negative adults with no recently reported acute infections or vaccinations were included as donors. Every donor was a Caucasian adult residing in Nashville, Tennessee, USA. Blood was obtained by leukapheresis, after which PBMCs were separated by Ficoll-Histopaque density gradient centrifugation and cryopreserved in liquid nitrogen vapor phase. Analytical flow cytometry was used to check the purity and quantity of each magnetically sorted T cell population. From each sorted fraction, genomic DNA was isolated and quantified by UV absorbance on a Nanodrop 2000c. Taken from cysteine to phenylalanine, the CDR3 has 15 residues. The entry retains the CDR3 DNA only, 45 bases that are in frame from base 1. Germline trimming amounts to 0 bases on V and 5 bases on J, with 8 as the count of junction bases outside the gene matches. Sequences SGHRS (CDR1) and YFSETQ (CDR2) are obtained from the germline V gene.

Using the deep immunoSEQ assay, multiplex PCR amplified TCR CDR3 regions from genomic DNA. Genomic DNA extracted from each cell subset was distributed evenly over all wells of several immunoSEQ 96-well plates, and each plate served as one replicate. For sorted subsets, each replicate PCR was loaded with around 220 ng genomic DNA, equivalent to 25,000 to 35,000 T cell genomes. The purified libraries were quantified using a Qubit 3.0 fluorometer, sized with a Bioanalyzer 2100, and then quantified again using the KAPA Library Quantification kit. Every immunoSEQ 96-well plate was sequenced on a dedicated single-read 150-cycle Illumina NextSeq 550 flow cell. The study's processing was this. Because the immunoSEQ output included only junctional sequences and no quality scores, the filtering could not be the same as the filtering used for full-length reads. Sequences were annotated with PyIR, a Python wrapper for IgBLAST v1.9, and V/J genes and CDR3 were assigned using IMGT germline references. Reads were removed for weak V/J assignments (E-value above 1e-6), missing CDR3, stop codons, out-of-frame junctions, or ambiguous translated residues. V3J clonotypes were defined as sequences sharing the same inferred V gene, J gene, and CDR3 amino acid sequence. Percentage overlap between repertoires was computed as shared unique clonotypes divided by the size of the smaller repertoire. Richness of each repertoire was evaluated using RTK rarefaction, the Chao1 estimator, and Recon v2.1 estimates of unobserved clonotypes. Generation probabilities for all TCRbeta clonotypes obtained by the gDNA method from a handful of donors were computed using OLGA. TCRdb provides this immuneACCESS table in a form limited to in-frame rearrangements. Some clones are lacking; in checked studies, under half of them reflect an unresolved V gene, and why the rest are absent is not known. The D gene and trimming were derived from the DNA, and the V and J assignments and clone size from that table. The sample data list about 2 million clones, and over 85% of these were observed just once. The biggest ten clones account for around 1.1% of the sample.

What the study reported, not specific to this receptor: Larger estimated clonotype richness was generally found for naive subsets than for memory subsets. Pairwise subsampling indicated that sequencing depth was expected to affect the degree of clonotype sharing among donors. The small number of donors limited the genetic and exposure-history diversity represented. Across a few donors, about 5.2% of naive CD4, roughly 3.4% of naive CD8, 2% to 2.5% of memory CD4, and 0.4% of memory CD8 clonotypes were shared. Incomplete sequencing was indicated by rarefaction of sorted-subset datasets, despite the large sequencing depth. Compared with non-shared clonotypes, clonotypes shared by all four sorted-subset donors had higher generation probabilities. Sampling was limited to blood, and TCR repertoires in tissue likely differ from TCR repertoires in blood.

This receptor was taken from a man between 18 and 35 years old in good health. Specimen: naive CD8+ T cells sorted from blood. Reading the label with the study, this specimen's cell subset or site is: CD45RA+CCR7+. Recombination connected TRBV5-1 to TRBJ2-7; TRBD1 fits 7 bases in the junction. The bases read TGCGCCAGCAGCTTGGTAGGGGGCTGGTCCCACGAGCAGTACTTC. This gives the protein CASSLVGGWSHEQYF.